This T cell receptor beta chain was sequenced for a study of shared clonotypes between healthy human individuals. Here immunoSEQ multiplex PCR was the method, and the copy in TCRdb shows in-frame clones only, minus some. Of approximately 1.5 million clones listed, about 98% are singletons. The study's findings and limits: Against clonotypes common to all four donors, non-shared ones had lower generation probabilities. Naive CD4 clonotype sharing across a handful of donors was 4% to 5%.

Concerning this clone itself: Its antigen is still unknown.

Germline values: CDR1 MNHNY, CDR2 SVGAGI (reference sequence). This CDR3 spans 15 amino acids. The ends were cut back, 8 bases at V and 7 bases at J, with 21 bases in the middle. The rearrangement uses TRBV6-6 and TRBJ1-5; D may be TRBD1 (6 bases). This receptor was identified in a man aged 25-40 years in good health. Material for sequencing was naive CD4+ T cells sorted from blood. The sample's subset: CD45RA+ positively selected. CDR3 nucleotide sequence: TGTGCCAGCTGCCCCCCGGGGGCAGTAGGGCAGCCCCAGCATTTT. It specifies CASCPPGAVGQPQHF.